Listed here are 4 T cell receptor beta chains from one sample, sequenced in a study of blood T cell repertoires in COVID-19. Libraries were prepared by immunoSEQ multiplex PCR; TCRdb keeps only in-frame clonotypes and omits some of them. The sample carries over 85,000 clones, roughly four fifths recorded once. The sequencing input was peripheral blood. The receptors derive from an older woman with acute or convalescent COVID-19.

This chain links TRBV4-3 with TRBJ1-2; D is ambiguous. Trimming took 0 bases from V and 3 from J, leaving 8 bases between them. The CDR3 is 14 residues long. Germline assignment: CDR1 LGHNA and CDR2 YSLEER. In DNA, the CDR3 is TGCGCCAGCAGCCAAGAGACACTAGACTATGGCTACACCTTC. Its translation is CASSQETLDYGYTF.

V is TRBV18 and J is TRBJ1-3; 8 bases fit TRBD1. Per germline, CDR1 KGHSH and CDR2 LQKENI. After removal of 4 bases from V and 4 bases from J, the junction contained 3 bases not matched to a gene. This CDR3 has 14 residues. The CDR3 here is CASSLGQGGNTIYF. The CDR3 nucleotides are TGTGCCAGCTCACTCGGACAGGGCGGAAACACCATATATTTT.

This CDR3 is CASSKVRDGDRSNQPQHF. The CDR3 DNA follows: TGTGCCAGCAGCAAAGTGAGGGATGGCGACAGGAGCAATCAGCCCCAGCATTTT. This rearrangement joins TRBV21-1 to TRBJ1-5; the D segment call TRBD1 is taken from the table without a DNA check. TRBV21-1 is designated a pseudogene. This CDR3 has 18 residues.

The chain couples TRBV5-1 to TRBJ2-3, with 7 positions matching TRBD1. The CDR3 runs to 15 residues. Germline V gene data show CDR1 as SGHRS and CDR2 as YFSETQ. The V segment lost 4 bases and the J segment 3 bases; nucleotides outside the gene matches: 8. CDR3: CASSTQGLGTDTQYF. The CDR3 DNA sequence: TGCGCCAGCAGCACACAGGGGTTGGGGACAGATACGCAGTATTTT. Together with reference TRBV5-1 and TRBJ2-3, the CDR3 gives the full variable domain: KAGVTQTPRYLIKTRGQQVTLSCSPISGHRSVSWYQQTPGQGLQFLFEYFSETQRNKGNFPGRFSGRQFSNSRSEMNVSTLELGDSALYLCASSTQGLGTDTQYFGPGTRLTVL.